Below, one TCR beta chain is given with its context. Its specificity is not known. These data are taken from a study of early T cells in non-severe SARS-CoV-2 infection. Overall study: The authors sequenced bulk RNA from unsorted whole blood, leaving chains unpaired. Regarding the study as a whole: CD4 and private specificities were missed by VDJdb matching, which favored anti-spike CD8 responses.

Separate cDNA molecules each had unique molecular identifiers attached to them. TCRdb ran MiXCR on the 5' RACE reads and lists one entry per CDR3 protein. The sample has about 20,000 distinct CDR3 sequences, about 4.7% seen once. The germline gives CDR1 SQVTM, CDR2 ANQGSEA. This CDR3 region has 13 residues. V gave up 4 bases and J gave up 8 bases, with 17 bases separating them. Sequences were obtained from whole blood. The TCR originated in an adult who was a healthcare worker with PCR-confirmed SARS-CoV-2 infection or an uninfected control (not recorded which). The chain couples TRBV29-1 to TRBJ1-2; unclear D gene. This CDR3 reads CSVAIGRTRGYTF. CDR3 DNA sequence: TGCAGCGTTGCAATCGGGAGAACAAGAGGCTACACCTTC. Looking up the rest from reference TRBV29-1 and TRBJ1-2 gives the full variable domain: SAVISQKPSRDICQRGTSLTIQCQVDSQVTMMFWYRQQPGQSLTLIATANQGSEATYESGFVIDKFPISRPNLTFSTLTVSNMSPEDSSIYLCSVAIGRTRGYTFGSGTRLTVV.